What follows are 24 T cell receptor beta chains derived from one specimen sequenced in a study of shared clonotypes between healthy human individuals. Generated by immunoSEQ multiplex PCR, the TCRdb table keeps only in-frame clones and is missing some. The sample carries roughly 1.4 million clones, around 98.5% recorded once. The specimen was naive CD4+ T cells sorted from blood. Subset meaning: CD45RA+ positively selected. The origin of the receptors is a man in his thirties or forties in good health.

V is TRBV6-1 and J is TRBJ2-5, with 8 bases lining up with TRBD2. The CDR3 has 15 residues. The V gene's germline CDR1 is MNHNS and CDR2 SASEGT. The ends lost 3 bases at V and 2 bases at J; junction bases unmatched: 5. This chain's CDR3 is CASSESGSAQETQYF. CDR3 bases: TGTGCCAGCAGTGAGAGCGGGAGTGCTCAAGAGACCCAGTACTTC.

This clone has a single count. The chain carries TRBV19 and TRBJ2-6; D gene uncertain. Germline values: CDR1 LNHDA, CDR2 SQIVND (reference sequence). The V and J ends lost 6 bases and 2 bases respectively, with 11 bases between them. The CDR3 is 15 residues long. Here the CDR3 DNA reads TGTGCCAGTAGCCAAAAGGTCCCTGGGGCCAACGTCCTGACTTTC. As protein: CASSQKVPGANVLTF.

This chain links TRBV5-1 with TRBJ1-5; TRBD1 is a possible D gene (5 bases). The CDR3 has 15 amino acids. V was cut by 5 bases and J by 1 base, with 13 bases left in between. Germline V gene sequence: CDR1 SGHRS, CDR2 YFSETQ. The CDR3 sequence: CASSSGPGSNQPQHF. The CDR3 region has the DNA TGCGCCAGCAGTTCAGGGCCGGGGAGCAATCAGCCCCAGCATTTT.

The chain combines TRBV6-5 with TRBJ1-4, with D tentatively TRBD1 (5 bases). Trimming took 0 bases from V and 8 from J, leaving 16 bases between them. This CDR3 has 16 residues. Germline V gives CDR1 MNHEY, CDR2 SVGAGI. The CDR3, as DNA: TGTGCCAGCAGTTACTCGAGGGCAGGGCACAAAGAAAAACTGTTTTTT. Translation gives CASSYSRAGHKEKLFF.

The chain has TRBV5-1 and TRBJ1-4; D uncertain. V dropped 4 bases and J dropped 5 bases, with 12 bases sitting between them. The germline gives CDR1 SGHRS, CDR2 YFSETQ. CDR3 length: 14 residues. The CDR3 DNA reads TGCGCCAGCAGCCCCGACGGCCTGAATGAAAAACTGTTTTTT. Its protein product is CASSPDGLNEKLFF.

This rearrangement joins TRBV11-2 to TRBJ2-7, with 8 bases that match TRBD2. Germline trimming cut 5 bases from V and 6 bases from J; bases unmatched to any gene: 9. Per the germline V gene, CDR1 is SGHAT and CDR2 is FQNNGV. This CDR3 has 14 amino acids. CDR3 in amino acids: CASSQAGLDREQYF. CDR3 in DNA: TGTGCCAGCAGCCAGGCGGGACTAGATCGCGAGCAGTACTTC.

The DNA for the CDR3 is TGTGCCAGCAGCCTAACTAGAGCGGCAGATACGCAGTATTTT. It encodes CASSLTRAADTQYF. This chain connects TRBV7-2 to TRBJ2-3, with D possibly being TRBD2 (5 bases). This CDR3 region has 14 residues. The V gene's germline CDR1 is SGHTA and CDR2 FQGNSA. Trimming shortened V by 5 bases and J by 4 bases, and 13 bases separated the two germline ends.

This sequence joins TRBV6-1 and TRBJ2-7, with 16 bases matching TRBD2. Looked up from germline, CDR1 is MNHNS and CDR2 is SASEGT. This CDR3 spans 14 amino acids. CDR3 bases: TGTGCCAGCAGTGAAGAGGGACTAGCGGGAGGGAGAAAGGTC. It codes for CASSEEGLAGGRKV.

This clone was recorded once. The chain recombines TRBV27 with TRBJ1-3, with a possible D match to TRBD1 (6 bases). CDR1 is MNHEY, CDR2 SMNVEV, per germline (reference sequence). CDR3 length equals 17 residues. The V and J ends lost 5 bases and 0 bases respectively, with 17 bases between them. Written as DNA, the CDR3 is TGTGCCAGCAGTCTCGCTGGGAGGGGGTACTCTGGAAACACCATATATTTT. Encoded protein: CASSLAGRGYSGNTIYF.

The chain links TRBV9 to TRBJ2-6; D is undetermined. The CDR3 runs 14 residues. Germline-derived CDR1 and CDR2 are SGDLS and YYNGEE. V was trimmed by 3 bases and J by 4 bases, leaving 8 bases between them. The DNA of the CDR3 is TGTGCCAGCAGCGCCAATCTAGGGGCCAACGTCCTGACTTTC. Its translation: CASSANLGANVLTF.

J is TRBJ1-1 and V is TRBV11-3; D call uncertain. The germline V gene encodes CDR1 SGHNT and CDR2 YENEEA. CDR3 length equals 13 residues. V lost 4 bases and J 2 bases, leaving 8 bases between the germline ends. CDR3 sequence (DNA): TGTGCCAGCAGCTCGGACGGAAACACTGAAGCTTTCTTT. Translated, it gives CASSSDGNTEAFF.

The CDR3 DNA sequence: TGTGCCAGCAGCCAAGATGGCCTAACCCAAGAGACCCAGTACTTC. Translation gives CASSQDGLTQETQYF. V and J are TRBV4-2 and TRBJ2-5; D is ambiguous. Germline V gives CDR1 LGHNA, CDR2 YNFKEQ. The V end was cut by 0 bases, the J end by 1 base, with 9 bases between. The CDR3 contains 15 residues.

The chain has TRBV6-4 and TRBJ2-1; maybe TRBD2 (6 bases). CDR1 and CDR2 (germline): MRHNA, SNTAGT. The V end lost 1 base, the J end lost 6 bases, and 13 bases lay between the germline ends. The CDR3 spans 15 residues. In nucleotides, the CDR3 is TGTGCCAGCAGTGACTTCGGGGGACGGGGCAATGAGCAGTTCTTC. It codes for CASSDFGGRGNEQFF.

The rearrangement uses TRBV25-1 and TRBJ1-4; D unclear. The V gene lost 4 bases and the J gene lost 5 bases, with 11 bases spanning the gap. This CDR3 is 14 amino acids long. Per the germline V gene, CDR1 is MGHDK and CDR2 is SYGVNS. The CDR3, as DNA: TGTGCCAGCAGTGGGAAACCGAGAAATGAAAAACTGTTTTTT. It specifies CASSGKPRNEKLFF.

The chain joins TRBV11-2 to TRBJ2-1; 7 bases fit TRBD2. Germline V gives CDR1 SGHAT, CDR2 FQNNGV. Trimming removed 2 bases from V and 9 bases from J; junction bases left unmatched: 10. The CDR3 is 15 residues long. The CDR3 is CASSLFAGDRGEQFF. For the CDR3, the DNA is TGTGCCAGCAGCTTATTTGCGGGAGATCGGGGTGAGCAGTTCTTC.

CDR3 coding DNA: TGTGCCAGCAGCTTAGGGTCAGGGGAGGTCGACACTGAAGCTTTCTTT. Translation: CASSLGSGEVDTEAFF. J is TRBJ1-1 and V is TRBV11-3, with D possibly being TRBD1 (6 bases). CDR1 is SGHNT, CDR2 YENEEA, per germline. The CDR3 has 16 amino acids. Between the trimmed V and J ends, which lost 1 base and 3 bases, there was a span of 15 bases.

The chain combines TRBV7-9 with TRBJ2-7; D perhaps matches TRBD1 (6 bases). Germline assignment: CDR1 SEHNR and CDR2 FQNEAQ (reference sequence). The CDR3 spans 18 residues. The V end lost 4 bases, the J end lost 3 bases, and 25 bases lay between the germline ends. CDR3: CASSSAPRDTLRGYEQYF. In DNA, the CDR3 is TGTGCCAGCAGCTCCGCACCCCGGGACACCTTAAGGGGCTACGAGCAGTACTTC.

The chain employs TRBV27 and TRBJ1-4; 8 positions agree with TRBD1. Germline V gene data show CDR1 as MNHEY and CDR2 as SMNVEV (reference sequence). With V trimmed by 10 bases and J by 10 bases, 20 bases remained unmatched. The length of the CDR3 is 16 residues. In DNA, the CDR3 is TGTGCCACCAAGGGGGCCGGGACAGGACCTAGCGGAAAACTGTTTTTT. It codes for CATKGAGTGPSGKLFF.

The gene calls are TRBV18 and TRBJ1-1; D gene ambiguous. Germline CDR1 and CDR2: KGHSH and LQKENI. Trimming cost V 1 base and J 4 bases, with 10 bases left between them. The CDR3 spans 14 residues. CDR3 protein: CASSPQSRGTEAFF. The CDR3 bases are TGTGCCAGCTCACCACAGAGTCGAGGCACTGAAGCTTTCTTT. Using reference TRBV18 and TRBJ1-1 for the parts outside the CDR3, the full variable domain is NAGVMQNPRHLVRRRGQEARLRCSPMKGHSHVYWYRQLPEEGLKFMVYLQKENIIDESGMPKERFSAEFPKEGPSILRIQQVVRGDSAAYFCASSPQSRGTEAFFGQGTRLTVV.

V usage is TRBV7-9 and J usage is TRBJ2-7; D unclear. Germline CDR1 and CDR2: SEHNR and FQNEAQ (reference sequence). This CDR3 has 14 residues. Between the trimmed V and J ends, which lost 1 base and 5 bases, there was a span of 12 bases. The CDR3 sequence is CASSLGYRAHEQYF. CDR3 sequence (DNA): TGTGCCAGCAGCTTAGGATATAGGGCCCACGAGCAGTACTTC.

This chain uses TRBV7-8 with TRBJ2-5, with D unresolved. This CDR3 comprises 14 residues. Per the germline V gene, CDR1 is SGHVS and CDR2 is FQNEAQ. Trimming took off 0 bases at V and 1 base at J, with 6 bases between the two ends. Here the CDR3 reads CASSLAPSQETQYF. The CDR3 DNA reads TGTGCCAGCAGCTTAGCCCCAAGCCAAGAGACCCAGTACTTC.

The V gene is TRBV10-3, the J gene TRBJ1-3, with no clear D. There are 13 residues in the CDR3. Trimming cost V 5 bases and J 3 bases, with 8 bases left between them. CDR1 ENHRY and CDR2 SYGVKD come from the germline V gene. The DNA of the CDR3 is TGTGCCATCAGTACGGATTTTGGAAACACCATATATTTT. This codes for CAISTDFGNTIYF.

The chain uses TRBV5-6 and TRBJ2-3; D not certain. The CDR3 consists of 12 residues. The V gene lost 3 bases and the J gene lost 8 bases, with 10 bases spanning the gap. The germline V gene encodes CDR1 SGHDT and CDR2 YYEEEE. The CDR3 region is CASSSYDFTQYF. CDR3 nucleotides: TGTGCCAGCAGCTCGTACGACTTTACGCAGTATTTT. The entire variable domain, with the rest obtained from reference TRBV5-6 and TRBJ2-3, is as follows: DAGVTQSPTHLIKTRGQQVTLRCSPKSGHDTVSWYQQALGQGPQFIFQYYEEEERQRGNFPDRFSGHQFPNYSSELNVNALLLGDSALYLCASSSYDFTQYFGPGTRLTVL.

This clone was seen once. This rearrangement joins TRBV12-5 to TRBJ2-1; 10 bases line up with TRBD2. This CDR3 has 16 amino acids. The germline V gene has CDR1 LGHNT and CDR2 FRNRAP. The ends lost 5 bases at V and 2 bases at J; junction bases unmatched: 6. DNA of the CDR3: TGTGCTAGTGGTACCGGACTAGCGGATACCTACAATGAGCAGTTCTTC. Translation gives CASGTGLADTYNEQFF.